Below, 24 T cell receptor beta chains from the same sample are listed, as sequenced in a study of early stage breast cancer tumors. Libraries were prepared by immunoSEQ multiplex PCR; TCRdb keeps only in-frame clonotypes and omits some of them. This sample has just over 70,000 clones, with approximately 79% found just once. The sample consisted of blood. The receptor source for this set is a person between 55 and 70 years old with breast cancer.

This sequence joins TRBV2 and TRBJ2-2; 13 nucleotides match TRBD2. Unmatched junction bases numbered 6, after V lost 5 bases and J lost 6 bases. The germline gives CDR1 SNHLY, CDR2 FYNNEI. The CDR3 loop spans 16 amino acids. As DNA, the CDR3 is TGTGCCAGCAGTAATGGACTAGCGGGGGCAGCCGGGGAGCTGTTTTTT. Translation gives CASSNGLAGAAGELFF.

The rearrangement uses TRBV28 and TRBJ2-3, with 8 positions matching TRBD1. From germline, CDR1 is MDHEN and CDR2 SYDVKM. Trimming cost V 5 bases and J 9 bases; bases outside gene matches: 10. The CDR3 covers 14 residues. The CDR3, as DNA: TGTGCCAGCAGTCTGGACAGGGAATTTGCGACGCAGTATTTT. Its protein product is CASSLDREFATQYF.

This rearrangement joins TRBV30 to TRBJ2-3, with D uncertain. Germline V gives CDR1 GTSNPN, CDR2 SVGIG (reference sequence). CDR3 size: 11 residues. V was trimmed by 5 bases and J by 6 bases, leaving 9 bases between them. The CDR3 loop is CAWALGDTQYF. The CDR3 nucleotides read TGTGCCTGGGCTTTAGGGGATACGCAGTATTTT.

V is TRBV6-1 and J is TRBJ2-2; 9 bases line up with TRBD2. CDR1 is MNHNS, CDR2 SASEGT, per germline. The V and J ends lost 8 bases and 0 bases, in that order; junction bases with no gene match: 4. This CDR3 is built from 15 residues. The CDR3 DNA follows: TGTGCCAGCGCTAGCGGGGCCGCGAACACCGGGGAGCTGTTTTTT. Its translation is CASASGAANTGELFF.

This CDR3 is CASSDPPTGELFF. In nucleotides, the CDR3 is TGTGCCAGCAGCGACCCGCCCACCGGGGAGCTGTTTTTT. The chain couples TRBV28 to TRBJ2-2, with D unclear. Trimming removed 6 bases at V and 4 bases at J, with 9 bases between. The length of the CDR3 is 13 residues. Germline values: CDR1 MDHEN, CDR2 SYDVKM.

The chain recombines TRBV2 with TRBJ1-1; no clear D gene. The CDR3 extends over 14 amino acids. Germline assignment: CDR1 SNHLY and CDR2 FYNNEI. Between the trimmed V and J ends, which lost 7 bases and 2 bases, there was a span of 14 bases. Here the CDR3 reads CASKRENYNTEAFF. The CDR3, as DNA: TGTGCCAGCAAGAGGGAGAATTATAACACTGAAGCTTTCTTT.

This sequence joins TRBV7-6 and TRBJ2-2; possibly TRBD1 for D (5 bases). V was trimmed by 3 bases and J by 1 base, leaving 9 bases between them. Germline assignment: CDR1 SGHVS and CDR2 FNYEAQ. CDR3 length equals 15 residues. The CDR3 DNA sequence: TGTGCCAGCAGCTTCCAGGGCGGGAACACCGGGGAGCTGTTTTTT. Its protein is CASSFQGGNTGELFF.

The chain links TRBV5-5 to TRBJ2-5; 12 bases align to TRBD1. Per germline, CDR1 SGHKS and CDR2 YYEKEE (reference sequence). The CDR3 runs to 16 residues. Germline trimming cut 4 bases from V and 5 bases from J; bases unmatched to any gene: 9. CDR3 nucleotide sequence: TGTGCCAGCAGCCCGATGGGACAGGGGGCTTGGGAGACCCAGTACTTC. It yields the protein CASSPMGQGAWETQYF. The complete variable domain, with remaining parts taken from reference TRBV5-5 and TRBJ2-5, reads DAGVTQSPTHLIKTRGQQVTLRCSPISGHKSVSWYQQVLGQGPQFIFQYYEKEERGRGNFPDRFSARQFPNYSSELNVNALLLGDSALYLCASSPMGQGAWETQYFGPGTRLLVL.

The V and J genes are TRBV14 and TRBJ2-3; 10 nucleotides match TRBD2. The CDR3 totals 15 residues. CDR1 is SGHDN and CDR2 is FVKESK in the germline V gene. Germline trimming cut 4 bases from V and 5 bases from J; bases unmatched to any gene: 6. The CDR3 DNA reads as TGTGCCAGCAGCCTTAGCGGGGGGCCGGTAGATACGCAGTATTTT. This gives the protein CASSLSGGPVDTQYF.

The gene calls are TRBV4-3 and TRBJ2-7, with 9 bases identical to TRBD2. Unmatched junction bases numbered 13, after V lost 3 bases and J lost 7 bases. The CDR3 spans 16 residues. Germline CDR1 and CDR2: LGHNA and YSLEER. In DNA form, the CDR3 reads TGCGCCAGCAGCCAGGTGGGGCGGGAGGGCCCGGGGGAGCAGTACTTC. Its protein product is CASSQVGREGPGEQYF.

In this sample, this clone turned up once. The chain couples TRBV6-4 to TRBJ2-1; 9 positions agree with TRBD1. Germline lookup yields CDR1 MRHNA and CDR2 SNTAGT. There are 13 residues in the CDR3. Trimming took 10 bases from V and 10 from J; bases not matched to a gene: 11. The CDR3 DNA reads TGTGCCACCTCGGGACAGGGAACCCGCGAGCAGTTCTTC. Translation gives CATSGQGTREQFF.

V gene TRBV7-9 combines with J gene TRBJ2-7; TRBD1 agrees at 8 bases. V dropped 1 base and J dropped 6; count of bases not matched to a gene: 5. The CDR3 consists of 14 residues. Looked up from germline, CDR1 is SEHNR and CDR2 is FQNEAQ (reference sequence). CDR3 in amino acids: CASSLGPRGREQYF. The CDR3 bases are TGTGCCAGCAGCTTAGGCCCCAGGGGGCGCGAGCAGTACTTC.

The chain joins TRBV7-9 to TRBJ2-1; no firm D call. Trimming pared 3 bases from V and 10 bases from J, leaving 4 bases between. This CDR3 is built from 10 residues. Per germline, CDR1 SEHNR and CDR2 FQNEAQ (reference sequence). The CDR3 DNA is TGTGCCAGCAGCTTCAACGAGCAGTTCTTC. Translating gives CASSFNEQFF.

For this clone: One end of the junction does not line up with germline, which may come from a read error. This chain links TRBV7-2 with TRBJ2-1; D is ambiguous. Germline-derived CDR1 and CDR2 are SGHTA and FQGNSA. The CDR3 loop spans 11 amino acids. The CDR3 nucleotides are TGTGCCAGCAGATCCAGTTATCTGATACTCTTC. This translates into CASRSSYLILF.

This chain uses TRBV5-6 with TRBJ2-3; TRBD2 matches at 7 bases. The CDR3 extends over 15 amino acids. CDR1 and CDR2 from the germline V gene are SGHDT and YYEEEE. The V gene end was trimmed by 3 bases and the J gene end by 4 bases; junction bases not matched to a gene: 8. The CDR3 loop reads CASSSQRDRADTQYF. The CDR3 DNA sequence: TGTGCCAGCAGCTCCCAGCGGGATCGAGCAGATACGCAGTATTTT.

In this sample, this clone turned up a few times. V and J are TRBV19 and TRBJ1-5, with 9 bases fitting TRBD1. CDR3 length: 14 amino acids. Germline-derived CDR1 and CDR2 are LNHDA and SQIVND (reference sequence). V shed 6 bases, J shed 7 bases, and the junction held 7 bases outside the gene matches. The CDR3 nucleotides are TGTGCCAGTAGCGGACAGGGGTTTGGGCAGCCCCAGCATTTT. Protein product: CASSGQGFGQPQHF.

This chain joins TRBV6-5 and TRBJ2-7, with D perhaps TRBD2 (5 bases). Germline V CDR1 and CDR2: MNHEY, SVGAGI. This CDR3 is 14 amino acids long. V lost 8 bases to trimming and J lost 1 base, with 15 bases between them. The CDR3 DNA sequence: TGTGCCAGCCGGGTAACACGGACTTCCTACGAGCAGTACTTC. Its translation is CASRVTRTSYEQYF.

This chain connects TRBV6-5 to TRBJ2-7, with D possibly being TRBD1 or TRBD2 (7 bases each). The germline gives CDR1 MNHEY, CDR2 SVGAGI. V was cut by 3 bases and J by 5 bases, with 20 bases left in between. This CDR3 has 16 residues. As DNA, the CDR3 is TGTGCCAGCAGTTATTCAGGGAGGGACAGTACCCACGAGCAGTACTTC. Translating it yields CASSYSGRDSTHEQYF.

The gene calls are TRBV7-2 and TRBJ2-7; 12 bases map to TRBD2. Germline loops: CDR1 SGHTA, CDR2 FQGNSA. J lost 7 bases, V lost 6 bases, and 7 bases had no gene match. CDR3 length: 14 amino acids. The CDR3 bases are TGTGCCAGCAGTCCTAGCGGGAGGGTAGGGGAGCAGTACTTC. It specifies CASSPSGRVGEQYF.

This clone is a singleton in its sample. This chain links TRBV7-9 with TRBJ2-5, with 11 bases identical to TRBD2. Losses at the gene ends were 8 bases for V and 4 bases for J; bases not matched to a gene: 9. The CDR3 has 15 residues. Germline lookup yields CDR1 SEHNR and CDR2 FQNEAQ (reference sequence). The CDR3 here is CASGASGRSGETQYF. The CDR3 DNA is TGTGCCAGCGGTGCTAGCGGGAGGTCGGGAGAGACCCAGTACTTC.

The rearrangement joins TRBV6-5 to TRBJ2-7; D gene ambiguous. This CDR3 is built from 11 residues. CDR1 and CDR2 from the germline V gene are MNHEY and SVGAGI. V was clipped by 8 bases and J by 3 bases, with 8 bases between them. Written as DNA, the CDR3 is TGTGCCAGCGGACGTATCTACGAGCAGTACTTC. It translates to CASGRIYEQYF.

The rearrangement links TRBV9 to TRBJ2-7; no clear D gene. Per germline, CDR1 SGDLS and CDR2 YYNGEE. Trimming left V 5 bases short and J 2 bases short, with 11 bases between. The CDR3 is 13 residues long. The CDR3 is CASRRYVTYEQYF. The CDR3 nucleotides read TGTGCCAGCAGGAGGTACGTAACCTACGAGCAGTACTTC.

CDR3 in amino acids: CASSEEAGLASSYEQYF. The CDR3, as DNA: TGTGCCAGCAGTGAAGAGGCGGGCCTAGCAAGCTCCTACGAGCAGTACTTC. The chain combines TRBV2 with TRBJ2-7; TRBD2 might be the D (5 bases). The V and J ends lost 1 base and 0 bases respectively, with 16 bases between them. Germline CDR1 and CDR2: SNHLY and FYNNEI. The CDR3 has 17 amino acids.

The chain is built from TRBV6-4 and TRBJ1-2; D is possibly TRBD1 (6 bases). CDR1 is MRHNA and CDR2 is SNTAGT in the germline V gene. V was trimmed by 2 bases and J by 8 bases, leaving 12 bases between them. The CDR3 is made up of 13 amino acids. The CDR3 DNA reads as TGTGCCAGCAGTGACGAGGGGGGATACGGCTACACCTTC. Translation: CASSDEGGYGYTF.